This passage covers 8 T cell receptor beta chains from one sample sequenced in a study of post-analysis software for immune sequencing data. Points from the study as a whole: Patients used roughly five TRBV segments, including TRBV5-6, TRBV5-1 and TRBV20-1, more often than controls.

No antigen has been identified for these receptors. The TCR beta cDNA libraries contained unique molecular identifiers. TCRdb fed the PCR reads into MiXCR, producing one record per CDR3 protein. The sample has approximately 570,000 distinct CDR3 sequences, roughly 45% seen once; the top ten hold roughly 1.7%. The source material was blood. The source is a girl under 18 with multiple sclerosis.

CDR3 in amino acids: CASSYPQGRNYGYTF. The CDR3 DNA sequence: TGTGCCAGCAGTTACCCCCAGGGTAGGAACTATGGCTACACCTTC. The chain combines TRBV6-5 with TRBJ1-2; a possible D gene is TRBD1 (5 bases). V lost 2 bases and J lost 2, with 12 bases in between. CDR3 length equals 15 residues. Germline assignment: CDR1 MNHEY and CDR2 SVGAGI.

This chain uses TRBV7-2 with TRBJ2-6; D unclear. Trimming stripped 2 bases from V and 0 bases from J, with 5 bases between. CDR1 is SGHTA, CDR2 FQGNSA, per germline. The length of the CDR3 is 15 residues. CDR3 nucleotides: TGTGCCAGCAGCTTACGGGCCTCTGGGGCCAACGTCCTGACTTTC. This translates into CASSLRASGANVLTF.

This clonotype was found once. J is TRBJ2-6 and V is TRBV29-1; possible D gene TRBD1, 5 bases. Germline-derived CDR1 and CDR2 are SQVTM and ANQGSEA. Trimming removed 8 bases from V and 0 bases from J, with 11 bases in between. The CDR3 sequence is 14 residues long. CDR3 loop: CSTDSSSGANVLTF. In DNA form, the CDR3 reads TGCAGCACCGACAGCTCCTCTGGGGCCAACGTCCTGACTTTC.

This chain links TRBV7-9 with TRBJ2-1, with 8 bases fitting TRBD2. The ends lost 1 base at V and 2 bases at J; junction bases unmatched: 13. Germline values: CDR1 SEHNR, CDR2 FQNEAQ (reference sequence). The CDR3 length is 19 residues. The CDR3 loop reads CASSLEPAGDPNPYNEQFF. The DNA for the CDR3 is TGTGCCAGCAGCTTAGAACCAGCGGGAGATCCAAACCCCTACAATGAGCAGTTCTTC.

J is TRBJ2-3 and V is TRBV3-1; 13 nucleotides align to TRBD2. The V segment lost 4 bases and the J segment 5 bases; nucleotides outside the gene matches: 6. Germline V lookup: CDR1 LGHDT, CDR2 YNNKEL (reference sequence). The CDR3 totals 16 residues. Here the CDR3 reads CASSPTSGGAEDTQYF. The DNA for the CDR3 is TGTGCCAGCAGCCCCACTAGCGGGGGGGCCGAAGATACGCAGTATTTT.

The V gene is TRBV10-3, the J gene TRBJ2-2; 10 bases map to TRBD2. CDR3 length equals 15 residues. Trimming removed 4 bases from V and 7 bases from J; junction bases left unmatched: 6. The germline V gene has CDR1 ENHRY and CDR2 SYGVKD. The CDR3 nucleotides are TGTGCCATCAGTGGGACGGCTAGCGGGGGCGGGGAGCTGTTTTTT. Protein sequence: CAISGTASGGGELFF.

The J gene is TRBJ2-3, the V gene TRBV10-3; 10 bases align to TRBD2. In germline, CDR1 is ENHRY, CDR2 SYGVKD. With 6 bases clipped from V and 4 bases from J, the junction kept 4 bases outside the gene matches. This CDR3 has 14 amino acids. The CDR3 nucleotides read TGTGCCATCAGAGGGACTAGCGTATCAGATACGCAGTATTTT. Protein sequence: CAIRGTSVSDTQYF.

This clonotype has a handful of counts. The chain is built from TRBV12-3 or TRBV12-4 and TRBJ2-5, with TRBD2 matching over 8 bases. The CDR3 spans 15 residues. Trimming took 3 bases from V and 3 from J; bases not matched to a gene: 6. The CDR3 region has the DNA TGTGCCAGCAGTTTCCGGTGGACTAGCAAAGAGACCCAGTACTTC. As protein: CASSFRWTSKETQYF.